These 25 T cell receptor beta chains originate from one sample sequenced in a study of cytotoxic CD8 clonotypes in ibrutinib-treated CLL. The data were produced by immunoSEQ multiplex PCR, yet TCRdb's version contains in-frame clones alone and is incomplete. The data show some 28,000 clones, with approximately 62% seen just once and less than 15% held by the top ten. Here the sequenced sample was PBMCs, taken before ibrutinib treatment. The receptors were sampled from a human donor with chronic lymphocytic leukemia.

This clone was seen a handful of times. The chain uses TRBV11-2 and TRBJ1-4; D call uncertain. Trimming took off 5 bases at V and 0 bases at J, with 10 bases between the two ends. Germline V gene sequence: CDR1 SGHAT, CDR2 FQNNGV. The CDR3 spans 15 residues. The CDR3 DNA reads TGTGCCAGCAGCCGCAACACAGCAACTAATGAAAAACTGTTTTTT. Translation gives CASSRNTATNEKLFF.

V usage is TRBV5-3 and J usage is TRBJ1-2; D unclear. TRBV5-3 is identified as an open reading frame with a role that is uncertain. This CDR3 has 14 residues. The V end was cut by 4 bases, the J end by 0 bases, with 10 bases between. CDR3 loop: CARSTSWANYGYTF. In nucleotides, the CDR3 is TGTGCCAGAAGCACATCGTGGGCTAACTATGGCTACACCTTC.

Worth noting for this clone: A junction end diverges from the germline sequence, so it may reflect a read error. Here the CDR3 reads CASSLVIGGGAETQYF. For the CDR3, the DNA is TGTGCTAGCAGCTTAGTTATCGGGGGGGGCGCGGAGACCCAGTACTTC. J is TRBJ2-5 and V is TRBV7-7; 8 bases are shared with TRBD2. Germline assignment: CDR1 SSHAT and CDR2 FNYEAQ (reference sequence). This CDR3 is built from 16 residues.

The chain combines TRBV28 with TRBJ2-1; D is ambiguous. Germline loops: CDR1 MDHEN, CDR2 SYDVKM. Trimming shortened V by 7 bases and J by 9 bases, and 19 bases separated the two germline ends. This CDR3 is 14 amino acids long. CDR3 bases: TGTGCCAGCATATCAACAAGTTCCGGACCTGAGCAGTTCTTC. It translates to CASISTSSGPEQFF.

V and J are TRBV5-1 and TRBJ2-1, with TRBD2 as a possible D gene (6 bases). Germline V gene sequence: CDR1 SGHRS, CDR2 YFSETQ. The CDR3 is 14 residues long. Trimming stripped 4 bases from V and 5 bases from J, with 13 bases between. The CDR3 nucleotides are TGCGCCAGCAGCACCCCGGGACTGGACAATGAGCAGTTCTTC. Translated: CASSTPGLDNEQFF.

The rearrangement joins TRBV9 to TRBJ2-7, with a tentative D call TRBD2 (6 bases). The V gene's germline CDR1 is SGDLS and CDR2 YYNGEE. The CDR3 is 15 residues long. The V and J ends lost 0 bases and 2 bases respectively, with 12 bases between them. The CDR3 is CASSVAAGPTYEQYF. Written as DNA, the CDR3 is TGTGCCAGCAGCGTAGCAGCGGGTCCGACCTACGAGCAGTACTTC.

V usage is TRBV2 and J usage is TRBJ2-1; maybe TRBD1 (6 bases). Trimming removed 6 bases at V and 9 bases at J, with 12 bases between. The germline V gene has CDR1 SNHLY and CDR2 FYNNEI. The CDR3 extends over 12 amino acids. The CDR3 protein is CASSLTGFEQFF. As DNA, the CDR3 is TGTGCCAGCAGCCTTACAGGGTTTGAGCAGTTCTTC.

The CDR3, as DNA: TGTGCCAGCAGCGCTACTCCGACAGGGGGCTCCTACGAGCAGTACTTC. Translated: CASSATPTGGSYEQYF. V and J are TRBV9 and TRBJ2-7; 9 positions match TRBD1. The CDR3 is 16 residues long. Trimming cost V 3 bases and J 0 bases; bases outside gene matches: 7. Per germline, CDR1 SGDLS and CDR2 YYNGEE. The variable domain in full, with the rest retrieved from reference TRBV9 and TRBJ2-7, is DSGVTQTPKHLITATGQRVTLRCSPRSGDLSVYWYQQSLDQGLQFLIQYYNGEERAKGNILERFSAQQFPDLHSELNLSSLELGDSALYFCASSATPTGGSYEQYFGPGTRLTVT.

The chain combines TRBV5-6 with TRBJ2-7, with a tentative D call TRBD2 (5 bases). The CDR3 has 14 residues. The germline V gene has CDR1 SGHDT and CDR2 YYEEEE. V lost 4 bases, J lost 4 bases, and 15 bases lay in between. CDR3 protein: CASSVTGKSYEQYF. The CDR3 DNA reads TGTGCCAGCAGCGTGACCGGGAAAAGTTACGAGCAGTACTTC.

This clone has just a few counts. The chain couples TRBV18 to TRBJ1-3; D possibly corresponds to TRBD1 (6 bases). CDR1 and CDR2 (germline): KGHSH, LQKENI. This CDR3 is built from 18 residues. V gave up 3 bases and J gave up 3 bases, with 21 bases separating them. The CDR3 DNA follows: TGTGCCAGCTCACCGGCGGTCAGGGGCAAGGGTCTTGGAAACACCATATATTTT. It codes for CASSPAVRGKGLGNTIYF.

This clone was found once. The chain links TRBV29-1 to TRBJ1-3, with D perhaps matching TRBD1 (5 bases). Germline V CDR1 and CDR2: SQVTM, ANQGSEA. The V end was cut by 3 bases, the J end by 0 bases, with 15 bases between. The CDR3 length is 16 residues. The chain's CDR3 is CSVEEGNGFSGNTIYF. The CDR3 coding sequence is TGCAGCGTTGAGGAGGGGAATGGGTTCTCTGGAAACACCATATATTTT. Full variable domain (missing parts from reference TRBV29-1 and TRBJ1-3): SAVISQKPSRDICQRGTSLTIQCQVDSQVTMMFWYRQQPGQSLTLIATANQGSEATYESGFVIDKFPISRPNLTFSTLTVSNMSPEDSSIYLCSVEEGNGFSGNTIYFGEGSWLTVV.

CDR3 DNA: TGTGCCAGCAGTTCACCAGGACTGTCGCCAGAGCAGTACTTC. Its protein product is CASSSPGLSPEQYF. The gene calls are TRBV27 and TRBJ2-7, with D perhaps matching TRBD2 (5 bases). The CDR3 loop spans 14 amino acids. V was pared by 4 bases and J by 7 bases, with 17 bases between. Germline lookup yields CDR1 MNHEY and CDR2 SMNVEV (reference sequence).

This clone was picked up a small number of times. This chain joins TRBV29-1 and TRBJ2-3; D gene ambiguous. Trimming removed 8 bases from V and 2 bases from J, with 14 bases in between. Germline lookup yields CDR1 SQVTM and CDR2 ANQGSEA. The CDR3 covers 13 residues. CDR3 residues: CSPQVGATDTQYF. In DNA form, the CDR3 reads TGCAGCCCTCAAGTTGGTGCCACAGATACGCAGTATTTT.

The gene calls are TRBV13 and TRBJ1-2; TRBD1 aligns across 7 bases. This CDR3 has 14 amino acids. The ends lost 5 bases at V and 2 bases at J; junction bases unmatched: 5. Germline CDR1 is PRHDT and CDR2 is FYEKMQ (reference sequence). The CDR3 coding sequence is TGTGCCAGCAGCCTCCAGGGGGGCAACTATGGCTACACCTTC. This translates into CASSLQGGNYGYTF.

This CDR3 is CASSQTGVYEQYF. In DNA form, the CDR3 reads TGTGCCAGCAGTCAGACAGGTGTCTACGAGCAGTACTTC. The chain joins TRBV6-5 to TRBJ2-7, with TRBD1 as a possible D gene (6 bases). CDR1 is MNHEY, CDR2 SVGAGI, per germline. This CDR3 has 13 amino acids. V lost 5 bases and J 3 bases, leaving 11 bases between the germline ends.

In the case of this clone: This specimen includes other DNA sequences encoding the same CDR3. The rearrangement links TRBV2 to TRBJ1-1; D might be TRBD1 (5 bases). V was cut by 4 bases and J by 3 bases, with 12 bases left in between. Germline V gene lookup returns CDR1 SNHLY and CDR2 FYNNEI. The CDR3 consists of 14 residues. The DNA for the CDR3 is TGTGCCAGCAGTGTTAGAGGAGGGGACACTGAAGCTTTCTTT. It translates to CASSVRGGDTEAFF.

This clone was detected only a few times. The chain recombines TRBV14 with TRBJ1-1; D unclear. The CDR3 contains 14 residues. V was shortened by 0 bases and J by 0 bases, with 5 bases between the two germline ends. Germline CDR1 reads SGHDN; CDR2 reads FVKESK. The CDR3 DNA is TGTGCCAGCAGCCAAGACGTAATGAACACTGAAGCTTTCTTT. It codes for CASSQDVMNTEAFF.

The chain combines TRBV6-4 with TRBJ2-5; 9 bases map to TRBD2. Losses at the gene ends were 5 bases for V and 4 bases for J; bases not matched to a gene: 5. The length of the CDR3 is 14 residues. Germline V gene data show CDR1 as MRHNA and CDR2 as SNTAGT. The CDR3 region has the DNA TGTGCCAGCAGTCCCGGGACTAGCCCAGAGACCCAGTACTTC. This sequence encodes CASSPGTSPETQYF.

The chain employs TRBV10-1 and TRBJ2-5, with 7 bases fitting TRBD1. CDR1 is WNHNN and CDR2 is SYGVQD in the germline V gene (reference sequence). CDR3 length equals 15 residues. V lost 6 bases and J lost 1; bases outside the gene matches: 8. In DNA form, the CDR3 reads TGCGCCAGCAGCGACGGGACAGCTATCCAAGAGACCCAGTACTTC. It yields the protein CASSDGTAIQETQYF.

This clone has just one count. V is TRBV2 and J is TRBJ2-7; D remains ambiguous. Germline-derived CDR1 and CDR2 are SNHLY and FYNNEI. This CDR3 is built from 13 residues. V gave up 6 bases and J gave up 4 bases, with 13 bases separating them. CDR3 coding DNA: TGTGCCAGCAGCTCCCGAGTTTCGTACGAGCAGTACTTC. Its protein product is CASSSRVSYEQYF. Combining the CDR3 with reference TRBV2 and TRBJ2-7 gives the whole variable domain EPEVTQTPSHQVTQMGQEVILRCVPISNHLYFYWYRQILGQKVEFLVSFYNNEISEKSEIFDDQFSVERPDGSNFTLKIRSTKLEDSAMYFCASSSRVSYEQYFGPGTRLTVT.

This chain joins TRBV18 and TRBJ2-7; a weak D match, TRBD2 (5 bases). The CDR3 is 15 amino acids. Trimming shortened V by 4 bases and J by 0 bases, and 13 bases separated the two germline ends. Germline V gene data show CDR1 as KGHSH and CDR2 as LQKENI. DNA of the CDR3: TGTGCCAGCTCACTGGAAGCGGTCCGCTCCTACGAGCAGTACTTC. Its translation is CASSLEAVRSYEQYF. Using reference TRBV18 and TRBJ2-7 for the parts outside the CDR3, the full variable domain is NAGVMQNPRHLVRRRGQEARLRCSPMKGHSHVYWYRQLPEEGLKFMVYLQKENIIDESGMPKERFSAEFPKEGPSILRIQQVVRGDSAAYFCASSLEAVRSYEQYFGPGTRLTVT.

This clone has a single count. Here the CDR3 reads CASSPGTGNQPQHF. For the CDR3, the DNA is TGTGCCAGCTCACCCGGGACAGGAAATCAGCCCCAGCATTTT. V usage is TRBV18 and J usage is TRBJ1-5; 8 nucleotides line up with TRBD1. The CDR3 has 14 residues. CDR1 and CDR2 from the germline V gene are KGHSH and LQKENI. J lost 4 bases, V lost 3 bases, and 2 bases had no gene match.

This sequence joins TRBV28 and TRBJ2-5; 9 positions agree with TRBD1. V dropped 9 bases and J dropped 1; count of bases not matched to a gene: 9. Germline CDR1 and CDR2: MDHEN and SYDVKM. This CDR3 has 15 residues. The DNA of the CDR3 is TGTGCCAGTGTGTCGGGACAGGGTCCCCAAGAGACCCAGTACTTC. It encodes CASVSGQGPQETQYF.

The chain recombines TRBV4-1 with TRBJ1-2; D remains unclear. CDR3 size: 15 residues. The germline V and J ends were trimmed by 0 bases and 7 bases, with 15 bases remaining between them. CDR1 is MGHRA, CDR2 YSYEKL, per germline. CDR3 sequence reads: CASSQELIGRAGYTF. CDR3 DNA: TGCGCCAGCAGCCAAGAATTGATAGGCAGAGCTGGCTACACCTTC.

This chain uses TRBV27 with TRBJ2-1; perhaps TRBD1 as D (5 bases). This CDR3 has 13 amino acids. Trimming cost V 0 bases and J 6 bases, with 6 bases left between them. Germline values: CDR1 MNHEY, CDR2 SMNVEV (reference sequence). CDR3 nucleotides: TGTGCCAGCAGTTTATCCGACAGCAATGAGCAGTTCTTC. It codes for CASSLSDSNEQFF.